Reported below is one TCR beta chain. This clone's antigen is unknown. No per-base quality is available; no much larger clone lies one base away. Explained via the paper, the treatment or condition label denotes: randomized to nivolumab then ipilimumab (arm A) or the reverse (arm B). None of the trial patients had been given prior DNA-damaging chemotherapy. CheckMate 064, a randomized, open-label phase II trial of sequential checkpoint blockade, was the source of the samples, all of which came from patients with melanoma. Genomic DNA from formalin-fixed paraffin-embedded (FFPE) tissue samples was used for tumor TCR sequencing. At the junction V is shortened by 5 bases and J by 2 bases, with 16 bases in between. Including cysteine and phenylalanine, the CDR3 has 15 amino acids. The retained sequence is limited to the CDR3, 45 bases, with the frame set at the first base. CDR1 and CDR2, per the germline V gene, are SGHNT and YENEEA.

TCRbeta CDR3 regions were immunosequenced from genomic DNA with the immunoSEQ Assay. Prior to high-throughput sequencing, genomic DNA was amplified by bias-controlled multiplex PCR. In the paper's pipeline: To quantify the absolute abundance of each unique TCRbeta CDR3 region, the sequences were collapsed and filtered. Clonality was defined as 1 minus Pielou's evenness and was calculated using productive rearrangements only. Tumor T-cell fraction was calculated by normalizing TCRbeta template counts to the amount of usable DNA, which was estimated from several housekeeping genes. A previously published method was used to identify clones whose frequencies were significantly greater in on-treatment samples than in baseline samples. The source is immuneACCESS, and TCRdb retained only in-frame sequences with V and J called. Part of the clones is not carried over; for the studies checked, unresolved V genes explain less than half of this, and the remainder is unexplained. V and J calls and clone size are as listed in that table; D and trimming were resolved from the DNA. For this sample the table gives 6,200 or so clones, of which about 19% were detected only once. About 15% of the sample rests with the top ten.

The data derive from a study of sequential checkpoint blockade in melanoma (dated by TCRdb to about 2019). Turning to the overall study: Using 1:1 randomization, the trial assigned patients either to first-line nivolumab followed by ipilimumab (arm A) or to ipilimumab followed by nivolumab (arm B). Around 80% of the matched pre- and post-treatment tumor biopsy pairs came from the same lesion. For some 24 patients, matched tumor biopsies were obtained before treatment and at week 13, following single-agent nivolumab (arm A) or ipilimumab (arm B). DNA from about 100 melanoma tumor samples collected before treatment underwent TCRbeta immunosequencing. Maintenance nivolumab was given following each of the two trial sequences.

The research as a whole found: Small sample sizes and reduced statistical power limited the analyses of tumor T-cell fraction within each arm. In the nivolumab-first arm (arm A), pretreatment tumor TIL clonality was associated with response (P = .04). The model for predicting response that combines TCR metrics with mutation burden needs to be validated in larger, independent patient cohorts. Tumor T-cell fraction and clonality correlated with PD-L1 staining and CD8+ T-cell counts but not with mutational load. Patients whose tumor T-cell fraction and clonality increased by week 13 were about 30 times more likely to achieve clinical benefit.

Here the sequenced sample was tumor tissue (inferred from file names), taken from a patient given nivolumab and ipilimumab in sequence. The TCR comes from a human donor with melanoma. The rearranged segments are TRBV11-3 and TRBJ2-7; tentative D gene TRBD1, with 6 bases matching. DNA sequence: TGTGCCAGCAGCCCGACAGGTAAAGCAACCTACGAGCAGTACTTC. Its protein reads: CASSPTGKATYEQYF.